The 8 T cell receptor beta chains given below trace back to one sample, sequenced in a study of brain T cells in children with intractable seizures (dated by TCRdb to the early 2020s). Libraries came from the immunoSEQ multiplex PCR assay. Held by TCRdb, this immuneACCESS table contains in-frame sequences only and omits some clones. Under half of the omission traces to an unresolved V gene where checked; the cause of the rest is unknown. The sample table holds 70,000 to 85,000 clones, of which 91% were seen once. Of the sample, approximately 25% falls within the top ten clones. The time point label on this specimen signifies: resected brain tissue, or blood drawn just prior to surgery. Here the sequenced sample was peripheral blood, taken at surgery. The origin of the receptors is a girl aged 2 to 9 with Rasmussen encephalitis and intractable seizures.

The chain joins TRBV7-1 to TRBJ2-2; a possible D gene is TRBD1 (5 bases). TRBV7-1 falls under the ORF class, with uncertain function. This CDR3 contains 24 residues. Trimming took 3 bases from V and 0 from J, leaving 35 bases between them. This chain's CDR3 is CASSSRSLNRILLYRRTNTGELFF. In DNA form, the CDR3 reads TGTGCCAGCAGCTCCCGAAGTTTGAATCGTATCCTACTGTACAGGAGAACGAACACCGGGGAGCTGTTTTTT.

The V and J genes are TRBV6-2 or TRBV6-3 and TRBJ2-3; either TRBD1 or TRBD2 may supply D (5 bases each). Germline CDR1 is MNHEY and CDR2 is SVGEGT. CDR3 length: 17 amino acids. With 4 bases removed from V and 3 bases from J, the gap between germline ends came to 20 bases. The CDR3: CASSSLWGIWSTDTQYF. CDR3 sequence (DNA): TGTGCCAGCAGTTCTCTCTGGGGGATTTGGAGTACAGATACGCAGTATTTT.

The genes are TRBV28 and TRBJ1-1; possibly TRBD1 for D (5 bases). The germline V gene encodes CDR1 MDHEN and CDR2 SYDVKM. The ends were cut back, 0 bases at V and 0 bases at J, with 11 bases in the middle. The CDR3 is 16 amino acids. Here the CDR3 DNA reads TGTGCCAGCAGTTTATGGGGACGGACAATGAACACTGAAGCTTTCTTT. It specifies CASSLWGRTMNTEAFF.

CDR3 in DNA: TGTGCCACCAGCAGAGGCCAGGGTGCCTACGAGCAGTACTTC. It is translated as CATSRGQGAYEQYF. The gene calls are TRBV15 and TRBJ2-7, with D maybe TRBD1 (5 bases). Between the trimmed V and J ends, which lost 1 base and 2 bases, there was a span of 9 bases. The germline V gene encodes CDR1 LNHNV and CDR2 YYDKDF (reference sequence). This CDR3 has 14 residues.

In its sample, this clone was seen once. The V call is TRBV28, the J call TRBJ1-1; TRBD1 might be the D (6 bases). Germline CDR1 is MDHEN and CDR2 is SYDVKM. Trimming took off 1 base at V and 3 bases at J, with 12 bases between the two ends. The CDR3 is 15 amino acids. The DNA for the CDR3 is TGTGCCAGCAGTTTATTCCAGAGGGGGTACACTGAAGCTTTCTTT. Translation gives CASSLFQRGYTEAFF. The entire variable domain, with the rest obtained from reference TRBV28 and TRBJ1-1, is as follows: DVKVTQSSRYLVKRTGEKVFLECVQDMDHENMFWYRQDPGLGLRLIYFSYDVKMKEKGDIPEGYSVSREKKERFSLILESASTNQTSMYLCASSLFQRGYTEAFFGQGTRLTVV.

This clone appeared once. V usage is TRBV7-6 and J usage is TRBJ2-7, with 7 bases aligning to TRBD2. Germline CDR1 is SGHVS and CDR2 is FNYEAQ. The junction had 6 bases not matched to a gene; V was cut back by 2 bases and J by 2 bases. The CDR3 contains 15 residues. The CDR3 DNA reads TGTGCCAGCAGCTTACGACTAGCCGATCCCTACGAGCAGTACTTC. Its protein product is CASSLRLADPYEQYF.

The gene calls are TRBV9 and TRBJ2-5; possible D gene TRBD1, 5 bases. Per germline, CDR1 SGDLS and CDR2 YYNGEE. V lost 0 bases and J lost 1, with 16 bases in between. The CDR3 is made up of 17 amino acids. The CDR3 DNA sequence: TGTGCCAGCAGCGTAGATCCAGGGAACATCGGCCAAGAGACCCAGTACTTC. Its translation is CASSVDPGNIGQETQYF.

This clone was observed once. The CDR3 reads CASSYSTGELFF. The DNA of the CDR3 is TGTGCCAGCAGTTACTCGACCGGGGAGCTGTTTTTT. The chain combines TRBV6-5 with TRBJ2-2; D not resolved. The CDR3 is 12 residues long. CDR1 and CDR2 from the germline V gene are MNHEY and SVGAGI. V was shortened by 0 bases and J by 5 bases, with 1 base between the two germline ends.